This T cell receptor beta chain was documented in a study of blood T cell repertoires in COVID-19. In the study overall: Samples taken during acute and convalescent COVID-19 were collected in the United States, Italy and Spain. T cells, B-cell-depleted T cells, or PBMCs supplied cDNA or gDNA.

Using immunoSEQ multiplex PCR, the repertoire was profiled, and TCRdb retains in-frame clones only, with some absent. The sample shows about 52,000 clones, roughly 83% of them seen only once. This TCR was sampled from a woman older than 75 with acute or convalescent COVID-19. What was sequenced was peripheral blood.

For the CDR3, the DNA is TGTGCCAGCAGCACCCAGCTCGAGCGGACTAATGAGCAGTTCTTC. Protein product: CASSTQLERTNEQFF. The V gene is TRBV9, the J gene TRBJ2-1; tentatively, D is TRBD2 (5 bases). The CDR3 has 15 residues. Germline V lookup: CDR1 SGDLS, CDR2 YYNGEE. The ends were cut back, 4 bases at V and 7 bases at J, with 18 bases in the middle.